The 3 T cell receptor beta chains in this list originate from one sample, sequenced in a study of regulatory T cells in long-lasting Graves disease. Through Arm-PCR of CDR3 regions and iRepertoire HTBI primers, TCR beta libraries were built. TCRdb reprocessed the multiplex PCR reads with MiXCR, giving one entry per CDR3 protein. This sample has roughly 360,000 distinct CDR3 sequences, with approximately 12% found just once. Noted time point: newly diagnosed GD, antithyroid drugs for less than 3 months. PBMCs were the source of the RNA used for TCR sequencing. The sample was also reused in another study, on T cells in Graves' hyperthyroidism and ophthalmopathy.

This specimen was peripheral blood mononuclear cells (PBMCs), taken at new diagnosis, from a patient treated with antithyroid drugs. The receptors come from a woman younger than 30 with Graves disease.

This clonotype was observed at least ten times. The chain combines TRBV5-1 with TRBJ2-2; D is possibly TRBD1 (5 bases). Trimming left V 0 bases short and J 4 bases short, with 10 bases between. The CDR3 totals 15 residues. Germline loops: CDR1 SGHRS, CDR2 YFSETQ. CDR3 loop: CASSLEWTITGELFF. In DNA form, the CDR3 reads TGCGCCAGCAGCTTGGAATGGACAATCACCGGGGAGCTGTTTTTT.

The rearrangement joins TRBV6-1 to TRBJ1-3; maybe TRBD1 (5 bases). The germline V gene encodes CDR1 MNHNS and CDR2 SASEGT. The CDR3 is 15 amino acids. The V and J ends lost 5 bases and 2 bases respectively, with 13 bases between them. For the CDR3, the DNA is TGTGCCAGCAGTCCCCGGGGGTCGACTGGAAACACCATATATTTT. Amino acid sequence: CASSPRGSTGNTIYF.

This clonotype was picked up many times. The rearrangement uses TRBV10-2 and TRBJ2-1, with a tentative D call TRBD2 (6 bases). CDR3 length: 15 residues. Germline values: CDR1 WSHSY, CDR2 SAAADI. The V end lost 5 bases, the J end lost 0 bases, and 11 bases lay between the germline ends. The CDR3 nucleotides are TGCGCCAGCAGTACAGCGGGCGGCTCCTACAATGAGCAGTTCTTC. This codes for CASSTAGGSYNEQFF.